This T cell receptor (beta chain) was obtained from a study of T cell changes during pregnancy in multiple sclerosis. Some clones are missing from TCRdb's copy, which holds only in-frame ones; the method was immunoSEQ multiplex PCR. The table has 75,000 to 95,000 clones, approximately 90% seen once. There are 16 residues in the CDR3. Germline V lookup: CDR1 LGHNA, CDR2 YSLEER. Trimming cost V 1 base and J 7 bases; bases outside gene matches: 5. The sample here was peripheral blood, taken in the first trimester of pregnancy. The chain uses TRBV4-3 and TRBJ1-6; TRBD1 agrees at 9 bases. The receptor was isolated from a female donor in good health, enrolled as a control in a pregnancy study. In DNA form, the CDR3 reads TGCGCCAGCAGCCAAGGTTCGGGACAGGGAAATTCACCCCTCCACTTT. Protein sequence: CASSQGSGQGNSPLHF.